The next 14 T cell receptor beta chains were all read from a single sample in a study of response to subunit inactivated influenza vaccine. TCRdb reprocessed the RT-PCR reads with MiXCR, giving one entry per CDR3 protein. There are over 650,000 distinct CDR3 sequences in the sample; about 18% occur only once, and roughly a tenth lies in the top ten. The input for sequencing was PBMCs from blood, taken roughly 5 days after vaccination. These receptors all stem from a man aged 50-60 years who received an inactivated influenza vaccine.

The chain carries TRBV20-1 and TRBJ2-1; D uncertain. This CDR3 has 16 residues. Germline V lookup: CDR1 DFQATT, CDR2 SNEGSKA (reference sequence). Trimming took 0 bases from V and 0 from J, leaving 12 bases between them. The CDR3 DNA reads as TGCAGTGCTAGAGATTTGGGCTCCCGCTCCTACAATGAGCAGTTCTTC. This gives the protein CSARDLGSRSYNEQFF.

V and J are TRBV20-1 and TRBJ2-7; TRBD1 might be the D (6 bases). The V and J ends lost 6 bases and 6 bases respectively, with 18 bases between them. The CDR3 extends over 13 amino acids. CDR1 is DFQATT and CDR2 is SNEGSKA in the germline V gene (reference sequence). The CDR3 nucleotides read TGCAGTGCAAACGCTGGAAACAGGGCCGAGCAGTACTTC. It codes for CSANAGNRAEQYF.

The chain links TRBV7-8 to TRBJ2-7; TRBD2 matches at 7 bases. The ends lost 1 base at V and 0 bases at J; junction bases unmatched: 3. This CDR3 has 15 residues. Germline lookup yields CDR1 SGHVS and CDR2 FQNEAQ. CDR3 region: CASSLDGEGSYEQYF. CDR3 DNA sequence: TGTGCCAGCAGCTTAGATGGGGAGGGCTCCTACGAGCAGTACTTC. Full variable domain (rest looked up from reference TRBV7-8 and TRBJ2-7): GAGVSQSPRYKVAKRGQDVALRCDPISGHVSLFWYQQALGQGPEFLTYFQNEAQLDKSGLPSDRFFAERPEGSVSTLKIQRTQQEDSAVYLCASSLDGEGSYEQYFGPGTRLTVT.

The rearrangement uses TRBV12-3 or TRBV12-4 and TRBJ2-6, with D possibly matching TRBD1 (5 bases). The CDR3 loop spans 14 amino acids. The V end lost 10 bases, the J end lost 4 bases, and 14 bases lay between the germline ends. CDR3 DNA: TGTGCCACCGGACACACTTCCGGGGCCAACGTCCTGACTTTC. This translates into CATGHTSGANVLTF.

This rearrangement joins TRBV4-2 to TRBJ1-2, with 9 nucleotides matching TRBD1. The CDR3 length is 16 residues. Germline CDR1 reads LGHNA; CDR2 reads YNFKEQ. Trimming took 6 bases from V and 8 from J; bases not matched to a gene: 16. DNA for the CDR3: TGTGCCAGCAGTCGGCCGGGTGGGGACAGGGTGGAAGGCTACACCTTC. Translating it yields CASSRPGGDRVEGYTF.

Many counts were recorded for this clonotype. This chain joins TRBV29-1 and TRBJ2-7, with TRBD1 matching 7 bases. Germline V lookup: CDR1 SQVTM, CDR2 ANQGSEA. J lost 2 bases, V lost 3 bases, and 1 base had no gene match. There are 12 residues in the CDR3. As DNA, the CDR3 is TGCAGCGTTGAGCAGGGGGCCTACGAGCAGTACTTC. Encoded protein: CSVEQGAYEQYF.

This clonotype has a handful of counts. This rearrangement joins TRBV7-2 to TRBJ2-1, with D unresolved. CDR1 and CDR2 (germline): SGHTA, FQGNSA. Trimming took off 0 bases at V and 8 bases at J, with 8 bases between the two ends. This CDR3 spans 13 amino acids. The CDR3 sequence is CASSLAAIDEQFF. The DNA for the CDR3 is TGTGCCAGCAGCTTAGCAGCCATCGATGAGCAGTTCTTC.

The chain is built from TRBV13 and TRBJ1-1, with unresolved D. V lost 8 bases and J 4 bases, leaving 17 bases between the germline ends. Germline assignment: CDR1 PRHDT and CDR2 FYEKMQ (reference sequence). This CDR3 has 14 amino acids. CDR3 region: CASSYGPLGTEAFF. The CDR3 DNA follows: TGTGCCAGCTCGTATGGGCCCCTGGGCACTGAAGCTTTCTTT.

This clonotype was counted between two and nine times. This chain uses TRBV7-9 with TRBJ2-6, with D possibly matching TRBD2 (7 bases). Trimming took off 5 bases at V and 1 base at J, with 21 bases between the two ends. The germline V gene encodes CDR1 SEHNR and CDR2 FQNEAQ (reference sequence). CDR3 length: 19 residues. The CDR3 DNA sequence: TGTGCCAGCAGCCCAGGAGGGGGGGGCGCAGGTTCTGGGGCCAACGTCCTGACTTTC. Protein sequence: CASSPGGGGAGSGANVLTF.

The chain joins TRBV28 to TRBJ2-3; 8 bases line up with TRBD1. The CDR3 consists of 16 residues. J gave up 0 bases and V 6 bases, and 8 bases lay outside the gene matches. Germline V gene lookup returns CDR1 MDHEN and CDR2 SYDVKM. The CDR3 bases are TGTGCCAGCAGACCGACAGGGGTTGGAAGCACAGATACGCAGTATTTT. Residues: CASRPTGVGSTDTQYF.

This clonotype showed up just a few times. The J gene is TRBJ2-3, the V gene TRBV7-9; TRBD1 matches at 7 bases. CDR1 is SEHNR and CDR2 is FQNEAQ in the germline V gene (reference sequence). V was pared by 3 bases and J by 4 bases, with 4 bases of the junction left unmatched. The CDR3 is 14 residues long. The CDR3 region is CASSFEGQADTQYF. The CDR3 nucleotides read TGTGCCAGCAGCTTCGAAGGACAGGCAGATACGCAGTATTTT. Supplemented by reference TRBV7-9 and TRBJ2-3, the full variable domain reads DTGVSQNPRHKITKRGQNVTFRCDPISEHNRLYWYRQTLGQGPEFLTYFQNEAQLEKSRLLSDRFSAERPKGSFSTLEIQRTEQGDSAMYLCASSFEGQADTQYFGPGTRLTVL.

This clonotype appeared many times. The chain has TRBV29-1 and TRBJ2-1, with 7 bases aligning to TRBD2. Per the germline V gene, CDR1 is SQVTM and CDR2 is ANQGSEA. CDR3 length equals 11 residues. V lost 6 bases, J lost 9 bases, and 5 bases stayed unmatched. The CDR3 DNA is TGCAGCGTATCCCCGGGGGGTGAGCAGTTCTTC. It encodes CSVSPGGEQFF.

As for this clonotype: An end of the junction differs from the germline gene, which may be a read error. This chain joins TRBV5-1 and TRBJ2-2, with 7 bases fitting TRBD1. The length of the CDR3 is 14 residues. Germline V CDR1 and CDR2: SGHRS, YFSETQ. CDR3 in DNA: TGCGCCAGCAGCATGGACAGGACCACCGGGGAGCCGTTTTTT. Amino acids: CASSMDRTTGEPFF.

This chain uses TRBV12-3 or TRBV12-4 with TRBJ2-2; 10 bases agree with TRBD1. This CDR3 is built from 14 residues. V shed 5 bases and J 6 bases; nucleotides not matched to a gene: 3. CDR3 nucleotide sequence: TGTGCCAGCAGTCGGACAGGGGGGGCCGGGGAGCTGTTTTTT. Translated, it gives CASSRTGGAGELFF.